This entry is about one T cell receptor (beta chain). CDR1 is SGDLS and CDR2 is YYNGEE in the germline V gene. V lost 0 bases, J lost 10 bases, and 11 bases lay in between. CDR3 length: 14 residues. This specimen belongs to a study of blood T cell repertoires in COVID-19. How the authors handled the data: Counts of nucleated cells, estimated from reference gene primer amplification, were obtained. TCRdb keeps only in-frame clones here, not all; method: immunoSEQ multiplex PCR. The V and J calls and clone size come from that table; D and trimming were worked out from the DNA. The sample gives 250,000 to 350,000 clones, approximately 84% of which show up once; 2.1% is in the top ten.

The chain couples TRBV9 to TRBJ1-6; possibly TRBD1 for D (6 bases). Sequenced material: peripheral blood. The receptor was isolated from a woman in her twenties or thirties who had recovered from COVID-19. The CDR3 DNA follows: TGTGCCAGCAGCGTAGAGGGGGAAGGGTCACCCCTCCACTTT. This codes for CASSVEGEGSPLHF.